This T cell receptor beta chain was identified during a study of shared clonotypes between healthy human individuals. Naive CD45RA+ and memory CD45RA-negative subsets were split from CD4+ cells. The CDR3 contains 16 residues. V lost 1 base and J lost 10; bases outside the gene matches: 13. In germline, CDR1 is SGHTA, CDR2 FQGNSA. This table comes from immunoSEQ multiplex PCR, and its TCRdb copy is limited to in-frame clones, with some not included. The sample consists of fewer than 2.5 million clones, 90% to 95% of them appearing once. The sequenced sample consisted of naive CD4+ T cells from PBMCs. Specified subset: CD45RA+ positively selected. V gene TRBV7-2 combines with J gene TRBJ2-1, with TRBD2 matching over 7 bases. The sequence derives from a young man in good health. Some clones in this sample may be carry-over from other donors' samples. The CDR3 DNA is TGTGCCAGCAGCTTAGTAGGCTCTGGCCTCGGGGGGGAGCAGTTCTTC. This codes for CASSLVGSGLGGEQFF. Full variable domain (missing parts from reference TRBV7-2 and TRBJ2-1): GAGVSQSPSNKVTEKGKDVELRCDPISGHTALYWYRQSLGQGLEFLIYFQGNSAPDKSGLPSDRFSAERTGGSVSTLTIQRTQQEDSAVYLCASSLVGSGLGGEQFFGPGTRLTVL.